The present TCR beta chain was sequenced within a study of T cell responses to AZD1222 COVID-19 vaccine (dated by TCRdb to the early 2020s). Regarding the study in general: AZD1222 recipients with second doses at about 4 weeks or about 12 weeks were pooled, because spike-specific TCR depth and breadth did not differ between schedules. A total of just over 230 trial participants underwent TCR sequencing, of whom some 210 received two doses of AZD1222 and about 26 received two doses of the MenACWY control vaccine. Trial participants were enrolled by age into 18-55, 56-69 and 70-plus year subgroups, with about 150, 27 and 61 TCR-sequenced participants respectively. The investigation overall reported the following: The vaccine-associated CD4 TCRs covered the entire spike protein, and the dominant responses fell in regions 160-218 and 743-854. Reportedly, almost half of the unique spike-specific TCRs recognized epitopes lying outside the regions that are mutated in the B.1.351 and B.1.1.7 variants. In the small 56-69-year group, the increase in depth fell short of significance, most likely because of low power. Most participants were white British and females outnumbered males, and the authors suggested that clonal diversity may have been underestimated. Because no day 14 peak-response samples were available, the repertoires could be characterized only after the peak T cell response. Conclusions about previously exposed vaccinees are limited because only five or six AZD1222 recipients were SARS-CoV-2 seropositive at baseline. Spike-specific TCR breadth and depth rose significantly after two AZD1222 doses compared with day 0 and with MenACWY recipients.

The cysteine opens and the phenylalanine closes a CDR3 of 13 amino acids. Only CDR3 DNA remains: 39 bases, in frame from the first base. The germline V and J ends show losses of 6 bases and 4 bases respectively, and no gene match explains 3 bases of the junction. Via the germline V gene (reference sequence), CDR1 is MNHNY and CDR2 SVGAGI. Points on this clone: The antigen it recognizes is unknown. No base qualities exist here, and no much larger clone lies one base off it.

The CDR3 regions of human TCRbeta chains were analyzed by immunosequencing. In the source study's methods: TCRs in the repertoires were matched against a reference library of SARS-CoV-2-specific TCRs that had been generated with the MIRA antigen-specificity platform. Breadth was defined as the fraction of unique TCRs that were SARS-CoV-2-associated. Depth was defined as the fraction of total T cells that were SARS-CoV-2-associated. Each spike-specific TCR was assigned to its reactive spike region and to a CD4 or CD8 class using the MIRA data. Log10-transformed breadth and depth values were compared by one-way ANOVA with Sidak's multiple comparisons tests. This is the immuneACCESS table as TCRdb keeps it, with only in-frame sequences that have V and J called. A part of the clones is gone; compared with another copy, unresolved V genes explain less than half, and the rest is unexplained. V and J calls and clone size follow that table, whereas D and trimming were derived from the DNA. The table for this sample lists some 120,000 clones; about nine tenths of them were counted only once. The ten largest clones take up approximately 1% of the sample.

The meaning of the sample's time point label: baseline before first vaccination. The vaccinee samples were drawn from two UK trials, COV001 and COV002, one of which was a single-blind randomized controlled phase 2/3 trial testing AZD1222 (ChAdOx1 nCoV-19) in healthy adults. For TCRbeta chain sequencing, PBMC samples from trial participants were taken at day 0 and at day 28 after the second dose. The chain joins TRBV6-6 to TRBJ2-5, with 9 bases aligning to TRBD2. The receptor's source is an adult in good health. This material consisted of peripheral blood, taken on day 0 of AZD1222 vaccination. The nucleotide sequence reads as follows: TGTGCCAGCAGGAGTAGCGGGAGAGAGACCCAGTACTTC. Its translation is CASRSSGRETQYF.